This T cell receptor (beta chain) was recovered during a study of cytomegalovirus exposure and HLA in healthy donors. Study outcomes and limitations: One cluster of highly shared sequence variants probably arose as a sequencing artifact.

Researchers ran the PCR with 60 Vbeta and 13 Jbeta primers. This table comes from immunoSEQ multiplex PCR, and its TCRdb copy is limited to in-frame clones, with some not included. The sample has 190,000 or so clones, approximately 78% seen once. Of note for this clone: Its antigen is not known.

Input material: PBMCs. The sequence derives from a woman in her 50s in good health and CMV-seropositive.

In DNA, the CDR3 is TGTGCCAGCAGCTTCGCGGGAGGTTACCTAGATACGCAGTATTTT. Amino acids: CASSFAGGYLDTQYF. The gene calls are TRBV5-8 and TRBJ2-3; 8 bases are a match to TRBD2. Unmatched junction bases numbered 7, after V lost 2 bases and J lost 5 bases. Germline CDR1 is SGHTS and CDR2 is YDEGEE. The CDR3 totals 15 residues.